One sample yielded the 23 T cell receptor beta chains listed below, sequenced in a study of OX40 agonist ivuxolimab in advanced cancers. Sequenced by immunoSEQ multiplex PCR; TCRdb stores in-frame clones only, minus some. The sample holds about 11,000 clones, 65% to 80% seen once. This specimen was CD4+ or CD8+ T cells sorted from blood, taken in a trial of the OX40 agonist ivuxolimab. All receptors come from an adult with an advanced solid tumor such as melanoma, head and neck, liver or kidney cancer.

The genes are TRBV2 and TRBJ2-3; D gene ambiguous. The V gene lost 4 bases and the J gene lost 0 bases, with 8 bases spanning the gap. The CDR3 runs 14 residues. Germline V gene data show CDR1 as SNHLY and CDR2 as FYNNEI. Written as DNA, the CDR3 is TGTGCCAGCAGTGGGCCAGTTAGCACAGATACGCAGTATTTT. Its protein product is CASSGPVSTDTQYF. Variable domain in full (rest from reference TRBV2 and TRBJ2-3): EPEVTQTPSHQVTQMGQEVILRCVPISNHLYFYWYRQILGQKVEFLVSFYNNEISEKSEIFDDQFSVERPDGSNFTLKIRSTKLEDSAMYFCASSGPVSTDTQYFGPGTRLTVL.

V gene TRBV7-8 combines with J gene TRBJ2-2, with TRBD2 identical over 10 bases. Per germline, CDR1 SGHVS and CDR2 FQNEAQ. The CDR3 is 16 amino acids. V shed 1 base and J 6 bases; nucleotides not matched to a gene: 5. The CDR3 protein is CASSLVPAGGPGELFF. CDR3 bases: TGTGCCAGCAGCTTAGTTCCAGCGGGAGGGCCCGGGGAGCTGTTTTTT.

V is TRBV20-1 and J is TRBJ2-1; D might be TRBD1 or TRBD2, each matching 5 bases. The CDR3 runs 9 residues. Deletions cut 5 bases from V and 9 bases from J, with 5 bases between. Per the germline V gene, CDR1 is DFQATT and CDR2 is SNEGSKA (reference sequence). For the CDR3, the DNA is TGCAGTGCTGGGGGTGAGCAGTTCTTC. It yields the protein CSAGGEQFF.

The chain carries TRBV4-1 and TRBJ2-5; D uncertain. The germline CDR1 and CDR2 sequences are MGHRA and YSYEKL. V was trimmed by 4 bases and J by 2 bases, leaving 11 bases between them. The CDR3 is made up of 14 amino acids. The CDR3 loop is CASSREGAQETQYF. The CDR3 DNA is TGCGCCAGCAGCCGGGAAGGAGCGCAAGAGACCCAGTACTTC.

This clone has only one observation. The CDR3 reads CASTITGASNYGYTF. The CDR3, as DNA: TGTGCCAGCACCATTACAGGGGCCTCAAACTATGGCTACACCTTC. The chain has TRBV6-5 and TRBJ1-2; 7 bases are a match to TRBD1. This CDR3 has 15 residues. Germline values: CDR1 MNHEY, CDR2 SVGAGI. Trimming at V came to 7 bases and at J to 2 bases, leaving 10 bases not matched to a gene.

J is TRBJ2-5 and V is TRBV7-3; a possible D gene is TRBD2 (5 bases). This CDR3 is 13 amino acids long. Germline CDR1 and CDR2: SGHTA and FQGTGA. V lost 4 bases and J lost 5, with 11 bases in between. This chain's CDR3 is CASSSRVAETQYF. Here the CDR3 DNA reads TGTGCCAGCAGCTCGAGGGTCGCGGAGACCCAGTACTTC.

The V gene is TRBV9, the J gene TRBJ2-4; 11 bases are a match to TRBD1. This CDR3 has 17 residues. Germline CDR1 is SGDLS and CDR2 is YYNGEE. Unmatched junction bases numbered 14, after V lost 4 bases and J lost 8 bases. CDR3 region: CASSQPGQGDVGYIQYF. The CDR3 coding sequence is TGTGCCAGCAGCCAGCCGGGACAGGGGGATGTTGGATACATTCAGTACTTC.

The chain joins TRBV14 to TRBJ2-1, with D possibly matching TRBD1 (6 bases). Per the germline V gene, CDR1 is SGHDN and CDR2 is FVKESK. The V end was cut by 5 bases, the J end by 9 bases, with 11 bases between. The CDR3 extends over 12 amino acids. CDR3 nucleotides: TGTGCCAGCAGCATAACAGGGCCTGAGCAGTTCTTC. Its protein is CASSITGPEQFF.

V is TRBV19 and J is TRBJ2-7, with a possible D match to TRBD1 (5 bases). The CDR3 runs to 15 residues. Trimming pared 2 bases from V and 2 bases from J, leaving 13 bases between. Per germline, CDR1 LNHDA and CDR2 SQIVND (reference sequence). This CDR3 is CASSIRNRPTYEQYF. CDR3 sequence (DNA): TGTGCCAGTAGTATACGGAACAGGCCCACCTACGAGCAGTACTTC. Full variable domain (rest looked up from reference TRBV19 and TRBJ2-7): DGGITQSPKYLFRKEGQNVTLSCEQNLNHDAMYWYRQDPGQGLRLIYYSQIVNDFQKGDIAEGYSVSREKKESFPLTVTSAQKNPTAFYLCASSIRNRPTYEQYFGPGTRLTVT.

The rearrangement links TRBV6-5 to TRBJ2-2; TRBD2 matches at 14 bases. Germline CDR1 MNHEY, CDR2 SVGAGI. The V and J ends lost 5 bases and 7 bases, in that order; junction bases with no gene match: 3. The CDR3 runs to 15 residues. DNA for the CDR3: TGTGCCAGCAGTCCGGGACTAGCGGGGGACGGGGAGCTGTTTTTT. It specifies CASSPGLAGDGELFF.

The chain employs TRBV5-5 and TRBJ2-3, with 12 bases that match TRBD2. CDR3 length: 16 residues. The V gene's germline CDR1 is SGHKS and CDR2 YYEKEE (reference sequence). Trimming at V came to 5 bases and at J to 5 bases, leaving 9 bases not matched to a gene. As DNA, the CDR3 is TGTGCCAGCAGTCGCGAACTAGCGGGGGGACGAGATACGCAGTATTTT. This encodes CASSRELAGGRDTQYF.

The sample holds one count of this clone. This sequence joins TRBV4-2 and TRBJ2-7, with D possibly TRBD2 on 5 matching bases. The germline V and J ends were trimmed by 0 bases and 4 bases, with 10 bases remaining between them. Per the germline V gene, CDR1 is LGHNA and CDR2 is YNFKEQ. CDR3 size: 14 residues. The CDR3 region is CASSQDPGEYEQYF. DNA of the CDR3: TGTGCCAGCAGCCAAGATCCCGGGGAGTACGAGCAGTACTTC.

The chain couples TRBV9 to TRBJ2-7; the D is unclear. Per germline, CDR1 SGDLS and CDR2 YYNGEE. V gave up 0 bases and J gave up 2 bases, with 12 bases separating them. This CDR3 region has 15 residues. The CDR3 DNA reads as TGTGCCAGCAGCGTAGGATCCTTACCTACCTACGAGCAGTACTTC. This sequence encodes CASSVGSLPTYEQYF.

About this clone itself: One end of the junction fails to match germline, which may point to a read error. V gene TRBV7-3 combines with J gene TRBJ2-7; D not certain. The CDR3 contains 11 residues. Germline V CDR1 and CDR2: SGHTA, FQGTGA. The DNA of the CDR3 is TGTGCCAGCAGCTTAGTTGGGCCCCACCTCTTC. Translation gives CASSLVGPHLF.

The J gene is TRBJ2-3, the V gene TRBV4-1; either TRBD1 or TRBD2 may fit D (5 bases each). Germline values: CDR1 MGHRA, CDR2 YSYEKL. With 4 bases removed from V and 10 bases from J, the gap between germline ends came to 12 bases. This CDR3 comprises 12 residues. The CDR3 bases are TGCGCCAGCAGCCGGGGGATAGGGGCGCAGTATTTT. This translates into CASSRGIGAQYF.

The chain carries TRBV6-5 and TRBJ2-1; possibly TRBD2 for D (6 bases). There are 16 residues in the CDR3. Germline V CDR1 and CDR2: MNHEY, SVGAGI. V was clipped by 4 bases and J by 7 bases, with 20 bases between them. The CDR3 spells CASSLEPSAGGNEQFF. The CDR3 region has the DNA TGTGCCAGCAGTTTGGAACCTAGCGCCGGGGGTAATGAGCAGTTCTTC.

The V gene is TRBV4-1, the J gene TRBJ2-1; the D gene is possibly TRBD1 (5 bases). Germline values: CDR1 MGHRA, CDR2 YSYEKL. V gave up 9 bases and J gave up 0 bases, with 9 bases separating them. The CDR3 consists of 13 residues. CDR3 DNA sequence: TGCGCCAGTAGGGGTCCCTCCTACAATGAGCAGTTCTTC. It encodes CASRGPSYNEQFF.

Relative to its sample, this clone is medium-sized. The chain employs TRBV4-1 and TRBJ2-1; no clear D. Looked up from germline, CDR1 is MGHRA and CDR2 is YSYEKL. Trimming shortened V by 6 bases and J by 1 base, and 10 bases separated the two germline ends. This CDR3 contains 14 residues. The CDR3 region is CASSGAGSYNEQFF. The CDR3 DNA reads as TGCGCCAGCAGTGGAGCTGGGTCCTACAATGAGCAGTTCTTC.

The chain uses TRBV9 and TRBJ2-1; D call uncertain. The CDR3 totals 13 residues. V shed 4 bases and J shed 5 bases, with 10 bases lying between them. In germline, CDR1 is SGDLS, CDR2 YYNGEE. Here the CDR3 DNA reads TGTGCCAGCAGCCCGGACGGCCACAATGAGCAGTTCTTC. Encoded protein: CASSPDGHNEQFF.

This sequence joins TRBV27 and TRBJ2-5, with 10 bases identical to TRBD2. Germline V gene sequence: CDR1 MNHEY, CDR2 SMNVEV (reference sequence). This CDR3 has 17 amino acids. The V segment lost 4 bases and the J segment 2 bases; nucleotides outside the gene matches: 10. Written as DNA, the CDR3 is TGTGCCAGCAGTTCACACGGGCTAGCGGGGGTACAAGAGACCCAGTACTTC. It translates to CASSSHGLAGVQETQYF.

The gene calls are TRBV19 and TRBJ2-7, with D possibly TRBD2 on 6 matching bases. The CDR3 has 16 residues. Germline-derived CDR1 and CDR2 are LNHDA and SQIVND (reference sequence). The V and J ends lost 6 bases and 2 bases respectively, with 20 bases between them. The CDR3 DNA reads as TGTGCCAGTAGCTCTCGGCGGGGACCTGGGGCCTACGAGCAGTACTTC. It encodes CASSSRRGPGAYEQYF.

The V and J genes are TRBV2 and TRBJ1-4; TRBD1 agrees at 7 bases. Trimming took 5 bases from V and 3 from J; bases not matched to a gene: 9. Germline V gene data show CDR1 as SNHLY and CDR2 as FYNNEI. CDR3 length: 16 amino acids. The CDR3 region has the DNA TGTGCCAGCAGTCAACAGGGGCCTGTAGCTAATGAAAAACTGTTTTTT. Its protein product is CASSQQGPVANEKLFF.

In its sample, this clone was seen once. The rearrangement links TRBV5-1 to TRBJ2-1, with no clear D. The germline V gene has CDR1 SGHRS and CDR2 YFSETQ. V shed 4 bases and J shed 12 bases, with 14 bases lying between them. The CDR3 totals 12 residues. The CDR3 here is CASSTARKGQFF. CDR3 bases: TGCGCCAGCAGCACCGCTAGAAAAGGGCAGTTCTTC.